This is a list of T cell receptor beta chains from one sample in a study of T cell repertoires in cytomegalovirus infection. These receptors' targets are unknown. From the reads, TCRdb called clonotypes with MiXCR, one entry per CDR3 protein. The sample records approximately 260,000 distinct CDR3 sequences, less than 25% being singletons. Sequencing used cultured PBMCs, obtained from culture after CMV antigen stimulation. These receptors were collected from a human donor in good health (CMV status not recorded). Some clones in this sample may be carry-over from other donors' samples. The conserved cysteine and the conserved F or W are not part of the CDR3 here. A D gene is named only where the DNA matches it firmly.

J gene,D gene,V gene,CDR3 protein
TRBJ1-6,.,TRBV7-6,ASSQGWQGGHNSPLH
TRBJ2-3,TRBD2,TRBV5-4,ASSLGGLAGRGDTQY
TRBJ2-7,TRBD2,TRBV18,ASSLLRLAGNYEQY
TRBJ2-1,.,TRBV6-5,ASSYYGGGTYNEQF
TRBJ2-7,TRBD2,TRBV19,ASSTREGGYEQY
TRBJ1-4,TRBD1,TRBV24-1,ATSSGTATNEKLF
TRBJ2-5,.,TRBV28,ASSSLRGTDEETQY
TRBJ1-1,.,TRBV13,ASGGMNTEAF
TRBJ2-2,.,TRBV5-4,ASSLNRELTGELF
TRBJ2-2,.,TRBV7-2,ASSFLENTGELF
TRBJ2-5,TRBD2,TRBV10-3,AIRSSGRLETQY
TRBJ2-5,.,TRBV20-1,SSREWLKAGSETQY
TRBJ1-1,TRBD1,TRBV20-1,SANRDRGVGAF
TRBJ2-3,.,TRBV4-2,ASSPRSGGTGATDTQY
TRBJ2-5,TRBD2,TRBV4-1,ASSQFGTSGLIQETQY
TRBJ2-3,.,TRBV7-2,ASRGVTDTQY
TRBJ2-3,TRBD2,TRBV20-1,SAPVLAGNTDTQY
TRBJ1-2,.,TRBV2,ASSEVQNYGYT
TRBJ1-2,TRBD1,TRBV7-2,ASSQDRGAYGYT
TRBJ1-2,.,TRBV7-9,ASSLVLDTLYGYT
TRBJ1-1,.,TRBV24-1,ATSDPRQGNTEAF
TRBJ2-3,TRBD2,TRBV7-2,VSALAGGGTDTQY
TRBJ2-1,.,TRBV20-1,SARDFRGSSYNEQF
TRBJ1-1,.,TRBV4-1,ASSHMGGTEAF
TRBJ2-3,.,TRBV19,ASSTMTSTETDTQY
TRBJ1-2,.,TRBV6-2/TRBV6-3,ASRPTGGSDGYT
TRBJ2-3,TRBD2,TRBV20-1,SARDISGSDTQY